This T cell receptor beta chain was retrieved from a study of OX40 agonist ivuxolimab in advanced cancers. About the research overall: Treatment received earlier with anti-PD-1, anti-PD-L1 or anti-CTLA-4 agents was allowed, and around 40% had some.

Germline-derived CDR1 and CDR2 are SGHAT and FQNNGV. The length of the CDR3 is 14 residues. The V gene lost 5 bases and the J gene lost 9 bases, with 18 bases spanning the gap. Sequencing used immunoSEQ multiplex PCR; TCRdb keeps in-frame clones, though not all of them. This table has fewer than 80,000 clones, roughly nine tenths appearing once. Anyone with autoimmune disease history or systemic immunosuppression was excluded. Sampled blood was obtained at baseline, cycle 4 day 1, and cycle 7 day 1. V is TRBV11-2 and J is TRBJ2-3; D possibly corresponds to TRBD2 (6 bases). The receptor's source is an adult with an advanced solid tumor such as melanoma, head and neck, liver or kidney cancer. The specimen comprised CD4+ or CD8+ T cells sorted from blood, sampled in a trial of the OX40 agonist ivuxolimab. CDR3 sequence reads: CASSRGISGETQYF. CDR3 in DNA: TGTGCCAGCAGCCGGGGGATATCGGGGGAGACGCAGTATTTT.